This TCR beta chain emerged from a study of blood T cell repertoires in COVID-19. Overall study: From T cells, B-cell-depleted T cells, or PBMCs came the material, which was cDNA or gDNA.

Measured with immunoSEQ multiplex PCR; TCRdb has only the in-frame clones, and not every one. Of about 130,000 clones in the sample, around 81% were seen once. This clone has a single count. The CDR3 consists of 14 residues. The ends were cut back, 10 bases at V and 1 base at J, with 17 bases in the middle. Germline CDR1 and CDR2: MDHEN and SYDVKM. V and J are TRBV28 and TRBJ2-7, with D perhaps matching TRBD2 (5 bases). Sequenced sample: peripheral blood. The clonotype originates from a woman aged 45-59 years with acute or convalescent COVID-19. This CDR3 is CATGRGLRSYEQYF. The CDR3 region has the DNA TGTGCCACCGGTCGAGGGCTCCGGTCCTACGAGCAGTACTTC. Combining the CDR3 with reference TRBV28 and TRBJ2-7 gives the whole variable domain DVKVTQSSRYLVKRTGEKVFLECVQDMDHENMFWYRQDPGLGLRLIYFSYDVKMKEKGDIPEGYSVSREKKERFSLILESASTNQTSMYLCATGRGLRSYEQYFGPGTRLTVT.